This T cell receptor beta chain came from a study of blood T cell repertoires in COVID-19. Study summary: T cells, B-cell-depleted T cells, or PBMCs provided the cDNA or gDNA that served as material.

Per the germline V gene, CDR1 is SGHTA and CDR2 is FQGTGA. The V and J ends lost 2 bases and 2 bases, in that order; junction bases with no gene match: 6. The CDR3 has 17 residues. TCRdb keeps only in-frame clones here, not all; method: immunoSEQ multiplex PCR. Among some 200,000 clones listed, 81% were seen once. The receptor was derived from a woman between 45 and 65 years old with acute COVID-19. What was sequenced was PBMCs or T cells enriched from blood (not recorded which). The chain couples TRBV7-3 to TRBJ2-2; TRBD2 aligns across 9 bases. The CDR3 loop reads CASSLSSGRTNTGELFF. The CDR3 bases are TGTGCCAGCAGCTTATCGAGCGGGAGGACTAACACCGGGGAGCTGTTTTTT.